Each of the 15 T cell receptor beta chains below was sequenced from the same sample in a study of regulatory T cells in long-lasting Graves disease (dated by TCRdb to the early 2020s). Interpreted using the paper, the time point label stands for: newly diagnosed GD, antithyroid drugs for less than 3 months. For both TCR sequencing and RNA sequencing, RNA was extracted from PBMCs using TRIzol. Library preparation used multiplex PCR. The instrument given in TCRdb is Illumina HiSeq 4000. iRepertoire HTBI primers and Arm-PCR amplification of CDR3 regions were used to construct TCR beta libraries. TCRdb took the public reads, trimmed them with fastp at Q25, ran MiXCR for clone calling and kept in-frame beta chains. Each entry merges the rows of one CDR3 protein and shows their most common DNA and genes. This sample comprises 200,000 to 300,000 distinct CDR3 sequences, about 19% of them detected only once. Together, the top ten hold approximately 13% of the sample.

The sequences come from peripheral blood mononuclear cells (PBMCs), collected at new diagnosis, from a patient treated with antithyroid drugs. Every receptor here comes from a female donor with Graves disease.

This chain links TRBV7-2 with TRBJ2-7, with D possibly matching TRBD2 (5 bases). Looked up from germline, CDR1 is SGHTA and CDR2 is FQGNSA. V gave up 3 bases and J gave up 0 bases, with 9 bases separating them. CDR3 length: 14 residues. The CDR3 nucleotides read TGTGCCAGCAGCTTTGACCGGGGCTCCTACGAGCAGTACTTC. Its protein is CASSFDRGSYEQYF.

With regard to this clonotype: It may be a read error: a sequence one base away is much more abundant. The chain is built from TRBV10-3 and TRBJ2-7; D tentatively fits TRBD1 or TRBD2 (6 bases each). Germline CDR1 and CDR2: ENHRY and SYGVKD. The CDR3 consists of 15 residues. CDR3 residues: CAVSEAGEASYEQYF. As DNA, the CDR3 is TGTGCCGTCAGTGAGGCAGGGGAGGCCTCCTACGAGCAGTACTTC.

The J gene is TRBJ1-1, the V gene TRBV5-6; D may be TRBD1 (5 bases). The CDR3 covers 15 residues. Deletions cut 0 bases from V and 1 base from J, with 10 bases between. Germline CDR1 and CDR2: SGHDT and YYEEEE. The DNA for the CDR3 is TGTGCCAGCAGCTTGGGGACGGGGGAGAACACTGAAGCTTTCTTT. This translates into CASSLGTGENTEAFF.

This clonotype was seen repeatedly, ten times or more. This rearrangement joins TRBV20-1 to TRBJ1-4; tentative D call: TRBD1 (6 bases). V lost 3 bases, J lost 6 bases, and 11 bases lay in between. The CDR3 extends over 13 amino acids. Per the germline V gene, CDR1 is DFQATT and CDR2 is SNEGSKA (reference sequence). CDR3 sequence: CSASHGGDEKLFF. CDR3 sequence (DNA): TGCAGTGCTAGTCACGGGGGCGATGAAAAACTGTTTTTT.

With respect to this clonotype: This may be a read error, as it is one base from a much larger clone. This chain joins TRBV3-1 and TRBJ2-5, with a tentative D call TRBD2 (6 bases). Between the trimmed V and J ends, which lost 0 bases and 11 bases, there was a span of 19 bases. Germline-derived CDR1 and CDR2 are LGHDT and YNNKEL (reference sequence). This CDR3 has 15 residues. In DNA, the CDR3 is TGTGCCAGCAGCCAAGATAGCGGACCCTACAATGAGCAGTACTTC. It codes for CASSQDSGPYNEQYF.

V and J are TRBV9 and TRBJ2-3, with TRBD2 matching 9 bases. V was clipped by 2 bases and J by 3 bases; unmatched bases: 4. Looked up from germline, CDR1 is SGDLS and CDR2 is YYNGEE. The CDR3 runs to 15 residues. CDR3 residues: CASSVLAGKTDTQYF. CDR3 nucleotides: TGTGCCAGCAGCGTCCTAGCGGGGAAGACAGATACGCAGTATTTT.

The chain couples TRBV20-1 to TRBJ1-6, with TRBD1 matching over 11 bases. The J segment lost 3 bases and the V segment lost 0 bases, leaving 10 bases of the junction unmatched. The CDR3 sequence is 19 residues long. The germline V gene encodes CDR1 DFQATT and CDR2 SNEGSKA (reference sequence). CDR3 region: CSARDTAGQGVIYNSPLHF. The CDR3 DNA follows: TGCAGTGCTAGAGATACGGCGGGACAGGGGGTTATCTATAATTCACCCCTCCACTTT.

This clonotype was recorded once. The chain carries TRBV15 and TRBJ2-1; 10 nucleotides match TRBD2. This CDR3 has 17 amino acids. The junction had 8 bases not matched to a gene; V was cut back by 0 bases and J by 6 bases. Germline loops: CDR1 LNHNV, CDR2 YYDKDF (reference sequence). CDR3 bases: TGTGCCACCAGCAGAGATTCGCTAGCGGGGGATTCCAATGAGCAGTTCTTC. Translated: CATSRDSLAGDSNEQFF.

The chain employs TRBV30 and TRBJ2-1; 7 positions agree with TRBD2. The trim removed 3 bases at V and 3 bases at J, leaving 8 bases unmatched. The CDR3 spans 15 residues. Germline CDR1 GTSNPN, CDR2 SVGIG (reference sequence). CDR3 bases: TGTGCCTGGAGCGGGGTCGGCGGGAGCTACAATGAGCAGTTCTTC. It codes for CAWSGVGGSYNEQFF.

This clonotype was seen many times. This rearrangement joins TRBV4-1 to TRBJ2-1; the D is unclear. The V gene lost 2 bases and the J gene lost 5 bases, with 13 bases spanning the gap. In germline, CDR1 is MGHRA, CDR2 YSYEKL. The CDR3 has 15 amino acids. The CDR3 nucleotides read TGCGCCAGCAGCCAACGGTGGGCGACGGACAATGAGCAGTTCTTC. It is translated as CASSQRWATDNEQFF.

This chain joins TRBV5-5 and TRBJ1-2; D possibly corresponds to TRBD1 (6 bases). The CDR3 length is 15 residues. The germline gives CDR1 SGHKS, CDR2 YYEKEE (reference sequence). V shed 1 base and J shed 3 bases, with 13 bases lying between them. The CDR3 here is CASSLFAQGYYGYTF. In nucleotides, the CDR3 is TGTGCCAGCAGCTTGTTCGCGCAGGGGTACTATGGCTACACCTTC.

This clonotype came up a few times. The chain couples TRBV6-1 to TRBJ1-4; perhaps TRBD1 as D (5 bases). V lost 4 bases and J lost 10, with 16 bases in between. The CDR3 length is 14 residues. Germline-derived CDR1 and CDR2 are MNHNS and SASEGT. CDR3 in DNA: TGTGCCAGCAGTGGCGGGACTGTCGCGGGAAAACTGTTTTTT. Its translation: CASSGGTVAGKLFF.

A note on this clonotype: A much larger clone lies a single base off, so this may be a read error. The chain combines TRBV5-6 with TRBJ2-7; D remains ambiguous. Germline-derived CDR1 and CDR2 are SGHDT and YYEEEE. CDR3 size: 14 residues. V was trimmed by 6 bases and J by 2 bases, leaving 15 bases between them. The CDR3: CASNDGLETYEQYF. The CDR3 DNA is TGTGCCAGCAACGACGGATTAGAAACCTACGAGCAGTACTTC.

As concerns this clonotype: A single base is all that separates this from a far larger clone, so a read error is likely. The chain recombines TRBV6-2 or TRBV6-3 with TRBJ2-7; D unresolved. V was shortened by 5 bases and J by 3 bases, with 17 bases between the two germline ends. The CDR3 runs 15 residues. CDR1 MNHEY and CDR2 SVGEGT come from the germline V gene. CDR3 in DNA: TGTGCCAGCAGTGAAATGGGCAGGCAATACTACGAGCAGTACTTC. This gives the protein CASSEMGRQYYEQYF.

In this sample, this clonotype turned up a few times. The chain joins TRBV5-1 to TRBJ1-6; D gene uncertain. CDR1 is SGHRS and CDR2 is YFSETQ in the germline V gene. The CDR3 loop spans 14 amino acids. V dropped 0 bases and J dropped 5 bases, with 6 bases sitting between them. The CDR3 here is CASSLANDNSPLHF. CDR3 sequence (DNA): TGCGCCAGCAGCTTGGCCAATGATAATTCACCCCTCCACTTT.